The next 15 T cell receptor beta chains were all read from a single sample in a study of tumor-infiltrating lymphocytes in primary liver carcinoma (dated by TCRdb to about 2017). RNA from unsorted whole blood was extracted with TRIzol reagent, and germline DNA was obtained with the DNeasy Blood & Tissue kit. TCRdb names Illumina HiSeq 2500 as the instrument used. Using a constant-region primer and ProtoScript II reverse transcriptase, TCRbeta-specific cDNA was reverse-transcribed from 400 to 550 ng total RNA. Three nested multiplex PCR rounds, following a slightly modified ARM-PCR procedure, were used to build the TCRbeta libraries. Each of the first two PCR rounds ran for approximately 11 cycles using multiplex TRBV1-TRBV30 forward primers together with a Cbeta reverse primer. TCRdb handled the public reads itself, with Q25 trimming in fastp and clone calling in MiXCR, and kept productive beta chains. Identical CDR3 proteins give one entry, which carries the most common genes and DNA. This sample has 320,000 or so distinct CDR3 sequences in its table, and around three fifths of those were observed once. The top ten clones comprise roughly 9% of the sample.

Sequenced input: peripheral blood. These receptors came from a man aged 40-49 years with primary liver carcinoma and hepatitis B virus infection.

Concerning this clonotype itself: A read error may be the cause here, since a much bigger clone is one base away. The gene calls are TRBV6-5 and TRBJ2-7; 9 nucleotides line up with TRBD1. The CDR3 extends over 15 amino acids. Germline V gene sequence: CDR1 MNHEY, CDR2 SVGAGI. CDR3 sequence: CPSSSRTGAIHEQYF. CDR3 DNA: TGTCCCAGCAGTTCCCGGACAGGGGCTATCCACGAGCAGTACTTC.

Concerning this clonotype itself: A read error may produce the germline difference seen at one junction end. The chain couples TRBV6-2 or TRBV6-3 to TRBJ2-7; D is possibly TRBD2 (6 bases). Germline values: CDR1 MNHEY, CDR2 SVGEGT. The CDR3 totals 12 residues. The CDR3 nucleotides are TGTGCCACCAGCGGGTACTCCTACGAGCACTACTTC. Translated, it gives CATSGYSYEHYF.

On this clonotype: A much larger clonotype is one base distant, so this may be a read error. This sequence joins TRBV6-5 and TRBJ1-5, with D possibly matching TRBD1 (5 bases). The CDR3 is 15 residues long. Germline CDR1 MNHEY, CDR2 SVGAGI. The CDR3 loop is CVSSYLPGPDQPQHF. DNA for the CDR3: TGTGTCAGCAGTTACCTCCCAGGGCCAGATCAGCCCCAGCATTTT.

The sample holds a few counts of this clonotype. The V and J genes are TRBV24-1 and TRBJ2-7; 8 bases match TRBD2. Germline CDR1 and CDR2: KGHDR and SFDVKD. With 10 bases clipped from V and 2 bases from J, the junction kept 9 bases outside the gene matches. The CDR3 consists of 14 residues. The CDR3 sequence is CATSPGGRPYEQYF. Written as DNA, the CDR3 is TGTGCCACTAGTCCGGGGGGGCGACCCTACGAGCAGTACTTC.

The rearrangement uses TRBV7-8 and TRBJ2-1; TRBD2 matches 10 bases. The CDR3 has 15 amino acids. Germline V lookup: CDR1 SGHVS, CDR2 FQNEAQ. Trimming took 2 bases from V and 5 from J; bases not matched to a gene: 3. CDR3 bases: TGTGCCAGCAGCTTAATGCTAGCGGGGGACAATGAGCAGTTCTTC. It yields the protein CASSLMLAGDNEQFF.

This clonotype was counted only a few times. CDR3 sequence reads: CASSQIGTTRSYNEQFF. For the CDR3, the DNA is TGTGCCAGCAGCCAAATTGGGACTACCCGCTCCTACAATGAGCAGTTCTTC. The rearrangement links TRBV28 to TRBJ2-1, with 7 bases matching TRBD2. The V segment lost 6 bases and the J segment 0 bases; nucleotides outside the gene matches: 11. The germline V gene has CDR1 MDHEN and CDR2 SYDVKM. This CDR3 spans 17 amino acids.

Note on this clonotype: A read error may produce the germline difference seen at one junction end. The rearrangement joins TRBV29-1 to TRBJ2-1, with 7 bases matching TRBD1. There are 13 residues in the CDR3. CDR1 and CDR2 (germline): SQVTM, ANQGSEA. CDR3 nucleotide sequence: TGCAGCGTTGACGTCAGGGGGTGGAATGGGCAGTTCTTC. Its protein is CSVDVRGWNGQFF.

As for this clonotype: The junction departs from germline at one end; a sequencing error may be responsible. CDR3 sequence reads: CAGSSRTGRLYGEQYF. The CDR3 region has the DNA TGTGCCGGCAGTTCCAGGACTGGAAGGCTATATGGCGAGCAGTACTTC. This rearrangement joins TRBV12-3 or TRBV12-4 to TRBJ2-7; D perhaps matches TRBD2 (5 bases). The CDR3 covers 16 residues.

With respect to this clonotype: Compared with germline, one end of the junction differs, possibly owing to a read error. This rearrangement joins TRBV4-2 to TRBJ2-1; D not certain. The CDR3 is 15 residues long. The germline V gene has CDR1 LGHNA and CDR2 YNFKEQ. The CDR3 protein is CASSQEWHQYNEQFF. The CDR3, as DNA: TGTGCCAGCAGCCAAGAGTGGCACCAATACAATGAGCAATTCTTC.

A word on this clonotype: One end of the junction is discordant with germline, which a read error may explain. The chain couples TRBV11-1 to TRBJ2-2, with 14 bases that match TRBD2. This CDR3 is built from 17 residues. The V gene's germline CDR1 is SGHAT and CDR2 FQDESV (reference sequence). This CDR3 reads CASSQGLAGVSSGVLFF. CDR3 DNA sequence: TGTGCCAGCAGCCAGGGACTAGCGGGAGTCAGCAGCGGGGTGCTGTTTTTT.

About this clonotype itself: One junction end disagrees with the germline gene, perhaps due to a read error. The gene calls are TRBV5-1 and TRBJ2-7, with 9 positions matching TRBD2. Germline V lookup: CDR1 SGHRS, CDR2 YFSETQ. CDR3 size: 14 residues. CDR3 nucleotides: TGCGACAGCAGCTACATAGCGGGAGCGGGGGAGCAGTACTTC. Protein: CDSSYIAGAGEQYF.

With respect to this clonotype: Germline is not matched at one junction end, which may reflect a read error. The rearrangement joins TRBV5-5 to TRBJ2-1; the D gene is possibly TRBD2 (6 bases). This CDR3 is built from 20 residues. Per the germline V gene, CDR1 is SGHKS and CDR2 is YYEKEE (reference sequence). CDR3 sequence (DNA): TGTTCCAGCAGTCCACTCTATGTTCCGGGACTCACTAGCTCCTACAATGAGCAGTTCTTC. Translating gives CSSSPLYVPGLTSSYNEQFF.

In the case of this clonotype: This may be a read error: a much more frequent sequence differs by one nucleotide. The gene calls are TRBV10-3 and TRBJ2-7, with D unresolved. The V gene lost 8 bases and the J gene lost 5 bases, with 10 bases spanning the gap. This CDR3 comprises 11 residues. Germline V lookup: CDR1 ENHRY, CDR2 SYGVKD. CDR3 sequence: CAILVTHEQYF. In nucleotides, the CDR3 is TGTGCCATCCTAGTGACCCACGAGCAGTACTTC.

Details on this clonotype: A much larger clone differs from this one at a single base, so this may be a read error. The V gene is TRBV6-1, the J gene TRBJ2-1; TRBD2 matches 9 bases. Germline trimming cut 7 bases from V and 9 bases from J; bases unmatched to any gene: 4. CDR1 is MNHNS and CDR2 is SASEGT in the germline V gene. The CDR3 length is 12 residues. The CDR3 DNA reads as TGTGCCAGCATAATTAGCGGGAGTGAGCAGTTCTTC. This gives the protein CASIISGSEQFF.

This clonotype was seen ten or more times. The chain's CDR3 is CASSFTQRENSEQFF. Here the CDR3 DNA reads TGTGCCAGCAGTTTCACCCAGCGGGAGAATTCTGAGCAGTTCTTC. The chain combines TRBV12-3 or TRBV12-4 with TRBJ2-1; 8 positions agree with TRBD2. With 3 bases clipped from V and 9 bases from J, the junction kept 10 bases outside the gene matches. The CDR3 totals 15 residues.